Below are 9 T cell receptor beta chains sequenced from a single sample in a study of cytomegalovirus exposure and HLA in healthy donors. Use of 60 Vbeta and 13 Jbeta primers characterized the PCR. The method was immunoSEQ multiplex PCR; TCRdb's version includes in-frame clones alone and lacks a portion of them. The data contain approximately 170,000 clones, about 64% of them singletons. The sequenced material came from PBMCs. All receptors derive from a man in his fifties or sixties in good health and CMV-seronegative.

The chain carries TRBV6-1 and TRBJ1-2; D ambiguous. The germline gives CDR1 MNHNS, CDR2 SASEGT. The CDR3 is made up of 14 amino acids. V lost 1 base and J lost 4, with 10 bases in between. For the CDR3, the DNA is TGTGCCAGCAGTGAAGGGTCTATTATCTATGGCTACACCTTC. This gives the protein CASSEGSIIYGYTF.

This clone was found a few times. The chain is built from TRBV19 and TRBJ1-5; D call uncertain. This CDR3 spans 13 amino acids. Trimming took off 3 bases at V and 3 bases at J, with 6 bases between the two ends. Germline V gene sequence: CDR1 LNHDA, CDR2 SQIVND (reference sequence). The CDR3 DNA reads as TGTGCCAGTAGTATCGACAACAATCAGCCCCAGCATTTT. Residues: CASSIDNNQPQHF.

The rearrangement uses TRBV6-1 and TRBJ1-3; perhaps TRBD1 as D (5 bases). V shed 0 bases and J shed 0 bases, with 15 bases lying between them. The CDR3 totals 18 residues. The germline V gene encodes CDR1 MNHNS and CDR2 SASEGT. Written as DNA, the CDR3 is TGTGCCAGCAGTGAAGCGGAGGGGATTAAGGGCTCTGGAAACACCATATATTTT. It is translated as CASSEAEGIKGSGNTIYF.

The rearrangement links TRBV4-3 to TRBJ1-6; D is undetermined. This CDR3 has 14 residues. Germline-derived CDR1 and CDR2 are LGHNA and YSLEER. V was clipped by 0 bases and J by 10 bases, with 10 bases between them. Here the CDR3 reads CASSQDPEVSPLHF. CDR3 nucleotide sequence: TGCGCCAGCAGCCAAGATCCGGAGGTCTCACCCCTCCACTTT.

This clone was recorded a few times. V gene TRBV19 combines with J gene TRBJ1-1, with a possible D match to TRBD1 (5 bases). Trimming pared 3 bases from V and 0 bases from J, leaving 8 bases between. Germline CDR1 and CDR2: LNHDA and SQIVND (reference sequence). CDR3 length: 14 amino acids. The CDR3 region is CASSIGGMNTEAFF. CDR3 coding DNA: TGTGCCAGTAGTATCGGGGGTATGAACACTGAAGCTTTCTTT.

A word on this clone: One junction end disagrees with the germline gene, perhaps due to a read error. The chain links TRBV6-5 to TRBJ2-5; D gene uncertain. CDR1 MNHEY and CDR2 SVGAGI come from the germline V gene. The CDR3 covers 11 residues. CDR3 region: CASTYRAFQYF. CDR3 nucleotides: TGTGCCAGCACTTACAGAGCCTTTCAGTACTTC.

The J gene is TRBJ2-7, the V gene TRBV5-1; the D gene is possibly TRBD2 (6 bases). V was clipped by 0 bases and J by 3 bases, with 13 bases between them. The CDR3 contains 15 residues. The germline gives CDR1 SGHRS, CDR2 YFSETQ. In nucleotides, the CDR3 is TGCGCCAGCAGCTTGGGGACCGGGGGATACTACGAGCAGTACTTC. Its protein product is CASSLGTGGYYEQYF.

This clone was counted between two and nine times. V and J are TRBV4-3 and TRBJ1-3; 8 nucleotides match TRBD1. Per germline, CDR1 LGHNA and CDR2 YSLEER. This CDR3 has 16 amino acids. J lost 0 bases, V lost 4 bases, and 5 bases had no gene match. In DNA form, the CDR3 reads TGCGCCAGCAGCCTCGGGACAGGCAGCTCTGGAAACACCATATATTTT. It is translated as CASSLGTGSSGNTIYF.

This clone was found a few times. This rearrangement joins TRBV9 to TRBJ1-3; possible D gene TRBD1, 5 bases. CDR3 length: 18 amino acids. Trimming stripped 0 bases from V and 0 bases from J, with 16 bases between. Germline values: CDR1 SGDLS, CDR2 YYNGEE. CDR3 protein: CASSVAGGFGGSGNTIYF. The CDR3 DNA follows: TGTGCCAGCAGCGTAGCTGGGGGGTTTGGTGGCTCTGGAAACACCATATATTTT.